This T cell receptor beta chain originates from a study of shared clonotypes between healthy human individuals. Findings and caveats of the study: Across subsets, estimated richness was generally greater for naive than for memory populations. Around 4.7% was the fraction of naive CD4 clonotypes found shared across four donors.

This clone was found many times. Antigen: not known. Other DNA sequences within the sample encode an identical CDR3. V lost 3 bases and J 6 bases, leaving 11 bases between the germline ends. The CDR3 length is 14 residues. CDR1 KGHSH and CDR2 LQKENI come from the germline V gene. Investigators spread the genomic DNA of each subset evenly over several immunoSEQ plates. Generated by immunoSEQ multiplex PCR, the TCRdb table keeps only in-frame clones and is missing some. The sample has about 990,000 clones; around 78% are singletons. Subsets obtained from CD4+ cells comprised CD45RA+ naive and CD45RA-negative memory cells.

The sequenced material came from memory CD4+ T cells from PBMCs. Subset defined: CD45RA-negative fraction. The clonotype originates from a man aged 18 to 30 in good health. Some clones in this sample may be carry-over from other donors' samples. This chain joins TRBV18 and TRBJ2-2; D gene uncertain. The CDR3 DNA is TGTGCCAGCTCACCGCTGCAAGAGGCCGGGGAGCTGTTTTTT. Translation: CASSPLQEAGELFF.